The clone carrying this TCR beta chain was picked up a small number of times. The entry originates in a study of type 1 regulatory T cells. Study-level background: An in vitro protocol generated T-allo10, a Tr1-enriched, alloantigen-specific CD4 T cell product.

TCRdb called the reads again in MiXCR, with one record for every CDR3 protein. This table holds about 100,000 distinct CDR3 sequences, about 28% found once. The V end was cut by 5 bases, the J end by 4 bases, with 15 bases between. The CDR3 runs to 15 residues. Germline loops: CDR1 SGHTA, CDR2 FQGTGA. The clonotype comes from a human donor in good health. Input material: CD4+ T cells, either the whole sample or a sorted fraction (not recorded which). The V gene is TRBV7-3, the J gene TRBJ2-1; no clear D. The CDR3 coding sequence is TGTGCCAGCAGCCCTCTCCCTGTAAGTTACAATGAGCAGTTCTTC. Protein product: CASSPLPVSYNEQFF.